This entry is about one TCR beta chain. Nominally healthy donors were sampled, though unrecorded immune exposures were likely. The data stem from a study of cytomegalovirus exposure and HLA in healthy donors. Study at large: A prior study identified some 100 million unique TCR beta sequences from roughly 180 million T cells.

The PCR used 60 Vbeta and 13 Jbeta primers. In the authors' methods: In a later analysis, the count reached 74 million or so unique TCR beta chains, with roughly 9.9 million shared. Sequencing was performed with immunoSEQ multiplex PCR; in TCRdb, only in-frame clones are kept and a portion is missing. D and trimming were read from the DNA, whereas the V and J calls and clone size are those reported in that table. The sample consists of under 150,000 clones, about 83% of them appearing once. Sequencing was done on a sample of PBMCs. The TCR sequence derives from a girl aged 2 to 9 in good health and CMV-seronegative.

CDR3 nucleotide sequence: TGTGCCTGGAGTAGCGGGGCCTTCTACGAGCAGTACTTC. It specifies CAWSSGAFYEQYF. The genes are TRBV30 and TRBJ2-5; 7 nucleotides align to TRBD2. The assigned J gene may be wrong: the sequence end matches TRBJ2-7 better. Per the germline V gene, CDR1 is GTSNPN and CDR2 is SVGIG (reference sequence). The CDR3 has 13 residues.